A selection of T cell receptor beta chains follows, all from one sample in a study of shared clonotypes between healthy human individuals. Method: immunoSEQ multiplex PCR; TCRdb's copy keeps in-frame clones and lacks some. This sample has approximately 620,000 clones, with 95% to 98% found just once. The source material was naive CD4+ T cells sorted from blood. The receptors derive from a woman in her 30s in good health. Both conserved end residues are part of each CDR3. The order of the fields is D gene, clone size, J gene, V gene, CDR3 protein, CDR3 DNA. D genes are given only for firm matches. The size field is filled for only some rows; it gives once, few, many or a size class.

D: .; size: .; J: TRBJ2-7; V: TRBV28; CDR3: CASSLWSPAGTVFEQYF; DNA: TGTGCCAGCAGTTTATGGTCCCCAGCAGGTACAGTTTTCGAGCAGTACTTC
D: TRBD1; size: .; J: TRBJ2-7; V: TRBV6-1; CDR3: CASTLNTGVDGEQYF; DNA: TGTGCCAGCACCCTTAATACAGGGGTAGACGGCGAGCAGTACTTC
D: .; size: once; J: TRBJ2-5; V: TRBV9; CDR3: CASSLAALQETQYF; DNA: TGTGCCAGCAGCCTGGCCGCGCTCCAAGAGACCCAGTACTTC
D: .; size: .; J: TRBJ2-7; V: TRBV10-3; CDR3: CAISAPGGSYEQYF; DNA: TGTGCCATCAGTGCCCCTGGGGGCTCCTACGAGCAGTACTTC
D: .; size: .; J: TRBJ1-4; V: TRBV28; CDR3: CASSYGGGGTNEKLFF; DNA: TGTGCCAGCAGTTATGGTGGGGGGGGGACTAATGAAAAACTGTTTTTT
D: TRBD1; size: .; J: TRBJ1-4; V: TRBV28; CDR3: CASSLSTGKGEKLFF; DNA: TGTGCCAGCAGTTTATCGACAGGGAAGGGTGAAAAACTGTTTTTT
D: TRBD2; size: .; J: TRBJ2-1; V: TRBV27; CDR3: CASRQTSGSSRGNEQFF; DNA: TGTGCCAGCAGGCAGACTAGCGGGAGCTCCAGGGGGAATGAGCAGTTCTTC
D: .; size: .; J: TRBJ1-2; V: TRBV19; CDR3: CASSMKRGRSYGYTF; DNA: TGTGCCAGTAGTATGAAACGTGGAAGGAGCTATGGCTACACCTTC
D: .; size: once; J: TRBJ1-1; V: TRBV27; CDR3: CASSFGASGTEAFF; DNA: TGTGCCAGCAGTTTCGGGGCCTCGGGGACTGAAGCTTTCTTT
D: .; size: .; J: TRBJ2-2; V: TRBV9; CDR3: CASSVAAGNTGELFF; DNA: TGTGCCAGCAGCGTAGCGGCAGGCAACACCGGGGAGCTGTTTTTT
D: .; size: .; J: TRBJ1-2; V: TRBV4-1; CDR3: CASKKGGRVSGNYGYTF; DNA: TGCGCCAGCAAAAAGGGTGGTAGAGTGAGCGGTAACTATGGCTACACCTTC
D: TRBD2; size: once; J: TRBJ2-1; V: TRBV5-5; CDR3: CASSSWTSGRYNEQFF; DNA: TGTGCCAGCAGCTCGTGGACTAGCGGGCGTTACAATGAGCAGTTCTTC
D: .; size: .; J: TRBJ2-7; V: TRBV5-4; CDR3: CASSYDGSYEQYF; DNA: TGTGCCAGCAGCTATGACGGATCCTACGAGCAGTACTTC
D: .; size: .; J: TRBJ1-2; V: TRBV10-3; CDR3: CAISESEGSGYTF; DNA: TGTGCCATCAGTGAGTCCGAAGGGAGTGGCTACACCTTC
D: TRBD2; size: .; J: TRBJ2-5; V: TRBV5-1; CDR3: CASSLVAGGPETQYF; DNA: TGCGCCAGCAGCCTTGTAGCGGGAGGGCCTGAGACCCAGTACTTC
D: TRBD2; size: .; J: TRBJ2-7; V: TRBV7-7; CDR3: CASSPGTSGKFGEQYF; DNA: TGTGCCAGCAGCCCCGGGACTAGCGGGAAATTTGGCGAGCAGTACTTC
D: .; size: .; J: TRBJ2-3; V: TRBV6-5; CDR3: CASSYGWADTQYF; DNA: TGTGCCAGCAGTTACGGTTGGGCAGATACGCAGTATTTT
D: TRBD1; size: .; J: TRBJ2-7; V: TRBV10-2; CDR3: CASTWGQGGLEQYF; DNA: TGCGCCAGCACCTGGGGACAGGGTGGACTCGAGCAGTACTTC
D: TRBD1; size: .; J: TRBJ2-4; V: TRBV28; CDR3: CASSLTGAKNIQYF; DNA: TGTGCCAGCAGTTTGACAGGGGCCAAAAACATTCAGTACTTC
D: TRBD1; size: .; J: TRBJ2-7; V: TRBV5-8; CDR3: CASSLGYRTGDEQYF; DNA: TGTGCCAGCAGCTTGGGCTATAGGACAGGGGACGAGCAGTACTTC
D: TRBD1; size: .; J: TRBJ1-5; V: TRBV19; CDR3: CASSMMGQGRGSNQPQHF; DNA: TGTGCCAGTAGTATGATGGGACAGGGGCGCGGTAGCAATCAGCCCCAGCATTTT
D: TRBD1; size: .; J: TRBJ2-5; V: TRBV2; CDR3: CASNTQGTETQYF; DNA: TGTGCCAGCAACACACAGGGGACAGAGACCCAGTACTTC
D: TRBD1; size: .; J: TRBJ1-4; V: TRBV29-1; CDR3: CSVEDDRGPGNEKLFF; DNA: TGCAGCGTTGAAGATGACAGGGGGCCGGGTAATGAAAAACTGTTTTTT
D: .; size: .; J: TRBJ1-1; V: TRBV6-1; CDR3: CASRREGRTEAFF; DNA: TGTGCCAGCAGACGAGAGGGTCGGACTGAAGCTTTCTTT
D: TRBD2; size: .; J: TRBJ2-4; V: TRBV5-1; CDR3: CASSTGTSGSLGKNIQYF; DNA: TGCGCCAGCAGCACCGGGACTAGCGGGAGTCTCGGCAAAAACATTCAGTACTTC
D: TRBD1; size: .; J: TRBJ1-2; V: TRBV18; CDR3: CASSRTGNRGVNYGYTF; DNA: TGTGCCAGCTCACGGACTGGAAACAGGGGTGTTAACTATGGCTACACCTTC
D: .; size: .; J: TRBJ1-4; V: TRBV2; CDR3: CASSPRGGKGTNEKLFF; DNA: TGTGCCAGCAGCCCTAGGGGAGGGAAGGGAACTAATGAAAAACTGTTTTTT
D: TRBD1; size: .; J: TRBJ1-2; V: TRBV6-5; CDR3: CASSADRGNYGYTF; DNA: TGTGCCAGCAGCGCGGACAGGGGGAACTATGGCTACACCTTC
D: TRBD2; size: .; J: TRBJ2-7; V: TRBV7-8; CDR3: CASSFLAGPYEQYF; DNA: TGTGCCAGCAGCTTTCTAGCGGGACCTTACGAGCAGTACTTC
D: .; size: .; J: TRBJ2-4; V: TRBV5-1; CDR3: CASSEQPEGDIQYF; DNA: TGCGCCAGCAGCGAGCAACCGGAGGGGGACATTCAGTACTTC
D: TRBD1; size: .; J: TRBJ2-7; V: TRBV7-8; CDR3: CASSLAPGQGGEEQYF; DNA: TGTGCCAGCAGCTTAGCGCCGGGACAGGGGGGGGAAGAGCAGTACTTC
D: .; size: .; J: TRBJ1-2; V: TRBV28; CDR3: CASSTQWGNSGYTF; DNA: TGTGCCAGCAGTACACAGTGGGGTAACAGTGGCTACACCTTC
D: .; size: .; J: TRBJ2-7; V: TRBV10-3; CDR3: CAISERYEQYF; DNA: TGTGCCATCAGTGAGAGGTACGAGCAGTACTTC
D: .; size: once; J: TRBJ2-3; V: TRBV11-1; CDR3: CASSFSGADTQYF; DNA: TGTGCCAGCAGCTTTTCAGGTGCGGATACGCAGTATTTT
D: .; size: .; J: TRBJ2-7; V: TRBV19; CDR3: CASSMLASEQYF; DNA: TGTGCCAGTAGTATGCTCGCGAGCGAGCAGTACTTC
D: .; size: once; J: TRBJ2-3; V: TRBV28; CDR3: CASSLAGPRTDTQYF; DNA: TGTGCCAGCAGTCTGGCGGGTCCCAGGACAGATACGCAGTATTTT
D: TRBD2; size: .; J: TRBJ2-3; V: TRBV10-1; CDR3: CASSAVAGRGDTQYF; DNA: TGCGCCAGCAGTGCTGTAGCGGGGCGGGGAGATACGCAGTATTTT
D: .; size: .; J: TRBJ2-1; V: TRBV9; CDR3: CASSVGGIGGNEQFF; DNA: TGTGCCAGCAGCGTAGGGGGCATTGGTGGAAATGAGCAGTTCTTC
D: TRBD2; size: .; J: TRBJ2-1; V: TRBV5-1; CDR3: CASSRAGLAVSGEQFF; DNA: TGCGCCAGCAGCCGCGCCGGACTAGCGGTTTCGGGTGAGCAGTTCTTC
D: .; size: .; J: TRBJ1-1; V: TRBV6-1; CDR3: CASLNGGRQNTEAFF; DNA: TGTGCCAGCCTCAATGGGGGACGTCAGAACACTGAAGCTTTCTTT
D: .; size: .; J: TRBJ2-7; V: TRBV5-1; CDR3: CASSLAEWSNEQYF; DNA: TGCGCCAGCAGCTTGGCCGAGTGGTCGAACGAGCAGTACTTC
D: .; size: .; J: TRBJ2-5; V: TRBV11-2; CDR3: CASSLAPGRARGTQYF; DNA: TGTGCCAGCAGCTTAGCTCCCGGCAGGGCAAGAGGGACCCAGTACTTC
D: .; size: .; J: TRBJ1-6; V: TRBV28; CDR3: CASSTNPGVGSYNSPLHF; DNA: TGTGCCAGCAGTACCAACCCCGGGGTAGGCTCCTATAATTCACCCCTCCACTTT
D: .; size: once; J: TRBJ2-7; V: TRBV6-5; CDR3: CASRDALGLSYEQYF; DNA: TGTGCCAGCAGGGACGCCTTGGGACTGTCCTACGAGCAGTACTTC
D: TRBD1; size: .; J: TRBJ2-3; V: TRBV5-1; CDR3: CASSLGQEGTDTQYF; DNA: TGCGCCAGCAGTCTAGGACAGGAAGGCACAGATACGCAGTATTTT
D: TRBD1; size: .; J: TRBJ1-2; V: TRBV7-8; CDR3: CASSLGTGGSPGYGYTF; DNA: TGTGCCAGCAGCTTAGGGACAGGGGGCTCACCTGGGTATGGCTACACCTTC
D: TRBD1; size: .; J: TRBJ1-2; V: TRBV7-9; CDR3: CASSRPGQGDYGYTF; DNA: TGTGCCAGCAGCCGCCCAGGACAGGGTGACTATGGCTACACCTTC
D: TRBD1; size: .; J: TRBJ1-4; V: TRBV19; CDR3: CASSRAGGDGKLFF; DNA: TGTGCCAGTAGTAGAGCAGGGGGCGATGGAAAACTGTTTTTT
D: .; size: .; J: TRBJ2-7; V: TRBV19; CDR3: CASSRTGNSGYEQYF; DNA: TGTGCCAGTAGCAGAACAGGTAACTCGGGCTACGAGCAGTACTTC
D: TRBD2; size: once; J: TRBJ2-1; V: TRBV5-1; CDR3: CASSTSGPYNEQFF; DNA: TGCGCCAGCAGTACTAGCGGGCCCTACAATGAGCAGTTCTTC
D: .; size: .; J: TRBJ2-4; V: TRBV6-1; CDR3: CASIPGQGGGIQYF; DNA: TGTGCCAGCATCCCAGGGCAGGGCGGAGGCATTCAGTACTTC